This TCR beta chain stems from a study of blood T cell repertoires in COVID-19. The overall study: Specimens from acute and convalescent COVID-19 originated in the United States, Italy and Spain.

The table came from immunoSEQ multiplex PCR; TCRdb's copy has only in-frame clones and leaves some out. This table has tens of thousands of clones, 70% to 90% appearing once. The sequenced sample was peripheral blood. The TCR sequence derives from an elderly man with active or convalescent COVID-19.

In DNA form, the CDR3 reads TGTGCCAGCTGTTGTGCGGGAGGGTTACAAGAGACCCAGTACTTC. Translated: CASCCAGGLQETQYF. V is TRBV6-5 and J is TRBJ2-5, with TRBD2 identical over 9 bases. The CDR3 totals 15 residues. Germline V lookup: CDR1 MNHEY, CDR2 SVGAGI. The V segment lost 8 bases and the J segment 2 bases; nucleotides outside the gene matches: 9.